The 23 T cell receptor beta chains below all came from one sample that was sequenced in a study of blood T cell repertoires in COVID-19. Clones were sequenced by immunoSEQ multiplex PCR, and TCRdb holds only the in-frame ones, with some missing. The sample consists of 150,000 to 200,000 clones, roughly 86% of them appearing once. Material for sequencing was peripheral blood. Receptor source: a woman aged 80 or older with COVID-19, enrolled during active disease.

The V gene is TRBV7-8, the J gene TRBJ2-7; 8 bases map to TRBD1. Looked up from germline, CDR1 is SGHVS and CDR2 is FQNEAQ. The CDR3 consists of 14 residues. Germline trimming cut 4 bases from V and 3 bases from J; bases unmatched to any gene: 5. In nucleotides, the CDR3 is TGTGCCAGCAGCTCCCAGGGGGCGTACTACGAGCAGTACTTC. Encoded protein: CASSSQGAYYEQYF.

The chain recombines TRBV2 with TRBJ2-5, with 9 bases lining up with TRBD1. The J segment lost 5 bases and the V segment lost 8 bases, leaving 3 bases of the junction unmatched. The CDR3 is made up of 12 amino acids. Germline V gene lookup returns CDR1 SNHLY and CDR2 FYNNEI. This CDR3 is CASLDRGETQYF. The CDR3 DNA is TGTGCCAGCCTAGACAGGGGGGAGACCCAGTACTTC.

This clone turned up a few times. The V gene is TRBV14, the J gene TRBJ1-6; TRBD1 is a possible D gene (6 bases). This CDR3 has 14 amino acids. Germline V gives CDR1 SGHDN, CDR2 FVKESK. V was clipped by 2 bases and J by 9 bases, with 11 bases between them. CDR3 DNA sequence: TGTGCCAGCAGCCAAACAGGGAGCACTTCACCCCTCCACTTT. Protein sequence: CASSQTGSTSPLHF.

The chain combines TRBV19 with TRBJ2-7, with a possible D match to TRBD1 (8 bases). The V end lost 6 bases, the J end lost 5 bases, and 20 bases lay between the germline ends. Germline CDR1 reads LNHDA; CDR2 reads SQIVND (reference sequence). The CDR3 totals 15 residues. Written as DNA, the CDR3 is TGTGCCAGTAGCGACAGGGGAGCGGGATTCGACGAGCAGTACTTC. Translated: CASSDRGAGFDEQYF.

The chain couples TRBV7-2 to TRBJ1-2; 8 nucleotides agree with TRBD1. The CDR3 totals 15 residues. The germline V gene has CDR1 SGHTA and CDR2 FQGNSA. The V segment lost 5 bases and the J segment 1 base; nucleotides outside the gene matches: 6. The CDR3 DNA is TGTGCCAGCAGCCCCGGTGGACAGGGTAACTATGGCTACACCTTC. It translates to CASSPGGQGNYGYTF.

The sample holds one count of this clone. This sequence joins TRBV27 and TRBJ2-1; the D gene is possibly TRBD2 (5 bases). This CDR3 is built from 16 residues. Germline loops: CDR1 MNHEY, CDR2 SMNVEV (reference sequence). V was pared by 5 bases and J by 4 bases, with 18 bases between. CDR3 coding DNA: TGTGCCAGCAGTCCTAGATTGACGGGATCTTACAATGAGCAGTTCTTC. This encodes CASSPRLTGSYNEQFF.

The chain has TRBV19 and TRBJ2-5; 8 bases align to TRBD1. This CDR3 has 14 amino acids. CDR1 LNHDA and CDR2 SQIVND come from the germline V gene (reference sequence). V was clipped by 7 bases and J by 5 bases; unmatched bases: 9. CDR3 in DNA: TGTGCCAGTACCCAAGGCGGACAGGGCGAGACCCAGTACTTC. Residues: CASTQGGQGETQYF.

This chain uses TRBV7-2 with TRBJ1-2; 9 nucleotides agree with TRBD1. The trim removed 5 bases at V and 8 bases at J, leaving 6 bases unmatched. This CDR3 has 13 residues. Germline V gives CDR1 SGHTA, CDR2 FQGNSA. CDR3 amino acids: CASSPGQGEGYTF. In DNA form, the CDR3 reads TGTGCCAGCAGCCCGGGACAGGGAGAGGGCTACACCTTC.

V is TRBV15 and J is TRBJ1-1; no clear D. The V gene's germline CDR1 is LNHNV and CDR2 YYDKDF (reference sequence). Between the trimmed V and J ends, which lost 0 bases and 5 bases, there was a span of 10 bases. This CDR3 contains 14 residues. CDR3 protein: CATSRDLSLTEAFF. CDR3 nucleotide sequence: TGTGCCACCAGCAGAGATTTGAGTTTAACTGAAGCTTTCTTT.

The V call is TRBV27, the J call TRBJ1-5; D unresolved. With 5 bases removed from V and 8 bases from J, the gap between germline ends came to 25 bases. The V gene's germline CDR1 is MNHEY and CDR2 SMNVEV (reference sequence). The CDR3 loop spans 17 amino acids. The CDR3 region is CASSPGSGEPGSEPQHF. CDR3 coding DNA: TGTGCCAGCAGTCCCGGGAGCGGGGAGCCGGGGAGTGAGCCCCAGCATTTT.

The V call is TRBV5-4, the J call TRBJ2-3, with 16 bases identical to TRBD2. Trimming cost V 4 bases and J 6 bases; bases outside gene matches: 8. The germline gives CDR1 SGHNT, CDR2 YYREEE (reference sequence). The CDR3 length is 17 residues. In DNA form, the CDR3 reads TGTGCCAGCAGCCACGGGACTAGCGGGAGGGCCGGGGATACGCAGTATTTT. It is translated as CASSHGTSGRAGDTQYF.

The V and J genes are TRBV28 and TRBJ2-1, with D unclear. Germline assignment: CDR1 MDHEN and CDR2 SYDVKM. This CDR3 contains 11 residues. V was pared by 7 bases and J by 8 bases, with 9 bases between. CDR3 nucleotides: TGTGCCAGCACTACCCTATATGAGCAGTTCTTC. Translation: CASTTLYEQFF.

This clone showed up just once. The V call is TRBV7-2, the J call TRBJ2-5; 9 bases line up with TRBD2. Trimming at V came to 1 base and at J to 9 bases, leaving 15 bases not matched to a gene. The CDR3 consists of 17 residues. Germline V gene sequence: CDR1 SGHTA, CDR2 FQGNSA. The CDR3 reads CASSLGVGGGVLIAQYF. The DNA of the CDR3 is TGTGCCAGCAGCTTAGGTGTCGGCGGGGGGGTATTAATCGCCCAGTACTTC.

In this sample, this clone turned up once. J is TRBJ1-4 and V is TRBV28; 9 nucleotides agree with TRBD1. The CDR3 extends over 17 amino acids. V lost 6 bases to trimming and J lost 8 bases; unmatched junction nucleotides: 16. Per germline, CDR1 MDHEN and CDR2 SYDVKM. CDR3 coding DNA: TGTGCCAGCAGCGACCCTCAAAGACAGGGGGAGTACGAAAAACTGTTTTTT. It is translated as CASSDPQRQGEYEKLFF. Full variable domain (remainder filled in from reference TRBV28 and TRBJ1-4): DVKVTQSSRYLVKRTGEKVFLECVQDMDHENMFWYRQDPGLGLRLIYFSYDVKMKEKGDIPEGYSVSREKKERFSLILESASTNQTSMYLCASSDPQRQGEYEKLFFGSGTQLSVL.

The chain combines TRBV6-2 or TRBV6-3 with TRBJ2-1; 7 bases agree with TRBD2. The V and J ends lost 4 bases and 2 bases, in that order; junction bases with no gene match: 5. CDR1 is MNHEY and CDR2 is SVGEGT in the germline V gene. The CDR3 contains 15 residues. The DNA for the CDR3 is TGTGCCAGCAGTTTGGGAGGGCCCACCTACAATGAGCAGTTCTTC. Encoded protein: CASSLGGPTYNEQFF.

The V and J genes are TRBV7-2 and TRBJ2-1; 10 bases agree with TRBD1. V shed 6 bases and J 3 bases; nucleotides not matched to a gene: 8. The CDR3 loop spans 16 amino acids. CDR1 is SGHTA, CDR2 FQGNSA, per germline. Here the CDR3 reads CASRSGRTGGYNEQFF. CDR3 nucleotide sequence: TGTGCCAGCAGATCCGGGAGGACAGGGGGCTACAATGAGCAGTTCTTC.

The V gene is TRBV6-5, the J gene TRBJ1-2; D might be TRBD1 (6 bases). CDR3 length equals 13 residues. Germline CDR1 and CDR2: MNHEY and SVGAGI. Deletions cut 2 bases from V and 7 bases from J, with 11 bases between. The CDR3 loop is CASSYTGQTGYTF. The CDR3, as DNA: TGTGCCAGCAGTTACACAGGACAGACTGGCTACACCTTC.

This clone was counted once. The chain combines TRBV7-6 with TRBJ2-3; 9 bases align to TRBD2. Germline CDR1 is SGHVS and CDR2 is FNYEAQ. Trimming cost V 6 bases and J 2 bases; bases outside gene matches: 9. The CDR3 runs to 16 residues. The CDR3, as DNA: TGTGCCAGCAGATACACGACTAGCGGTCCCACAGATACGCAGTATTTT. Protein sequence: CASRYTTSGPTDTQYF.

The chain recombines TRBV28 with TRBJ1-5; D is uncertain. CDR3 length: 13 residues. Germline CDR1 is MDHEN and CDR2 is SYDVKM. Deletions cut 3 bases from V and 5 bases from J, with 8 bases between. CDR3 amino acids: CASSLVTDQPQHF. The DNA of the CDR3 is TGTGCCAGCAGTTTGGTCACAGATCAGCCCCAGCATTTT.

The chain joins TRBV30 to TRBJ1-1; a possible D gene is TRBD1 (6 bases). Per germline, CDR1 GTSNPN and CDR2 SVGIG (reference sequence). There are 15 residues in the CDR3. Trimming cost V 4 bases and J 1 base, with 16 bases left between them. The CDR3 spells CAWTEPGTPNTEAFF. The DNA of the CDR3 is TGTGCCTGGACCGAACCCGGGACACCGAACACTGAAGCTTTCTTT.

This clone is a singleton in its sample. V is TRBV6-5 and J is TRBJ1-6, with 10 bases that match TRBD1. The CDR3 consists of 13 residues. After removal of 6 bases from V and 10 bases from J, the junction contained 3 bases not matched to a gene. Germline CDR1 reads MNHEY; CDR2 reads SVGAGI. CDR3 amino acids: CASSGTGDSPLHF. CDR3 DNA: TGTGCCAGCAGCGGGACAGGGGACTCACCCCTCCACTTT.

The CDR3 region is CASSPFYPGTSGRYNEQFF. In DNA, the CDR3 is TGTGCCAGCTCACCCTTCTACCCCGGGACTAGCGGGAGGTACAATGAGCAGTTCTTC. The gene calls are TRBV18 and TRBJ2-1, with TRBD2 matching over 15 bases. V lost 3 bases to trimming and J lost 4 bases; unmatched junction nucleotides: 10. This CDR3 has 19 amino acids. Germline V lookup: CDR1 KGHSH, CDR2 LQKENI.

The CDR3, as DNA: TGTGCCAGCAGCTTACGGAGGGGGACAGGGTTTACTGAAGCTTTCTTT. As protein: CASSLRRGTGFTEAFF. This chain connects TRBV7-9 to TRBJ1-1, with 9 nucleotides matching TRBD1. The CDR3 totals 16 residues. V dropped 2 bases and J dropped 5; count of bases not matched to a gene: 9. In germline, CDR1 is SEHNR, CDR2 FQNEAQ (reference sequence).